These 28 T cell receptor beta chains were all obtained from the same sample, sequenced in a study of beta chain features in type 1 diabetes. Every isolated RNA sample was fully reverse transcribed, so sequencing captured expressed TCRB transcripts. TCRdb's table, derived via immunoSEQ multiplex PCR, lists solely in-frame clones and lacks some. Here the sample spans under 450,000 clones, over 13% being singletons. Input material: naive CD4+ T cells from blood. The receptor set was obtained from a woman in her late teens or twenties in good health.

This clone has a handful of counts. The chain carries TRBV7-9 and TRBJ2-7; D may be TRBD2 (5 bases). Germline-derived CDR1 and CDR2 are SEHNR and FQNEAQ (reference sequence). The V gene lost 5 bases and the J gene lost 1 base, with 15 bases spanning the gap. This CDR3 has 15 amino acids. This CDR3 is CASSPTTGGSYEQYF. CDR3 in DNA: TGTGCCAGCAGCCCCACCACCGGAGGTTCCTACGAGCAGTACTTC.

In this sample, this clone turned up a few times. The chain is built from TRBV15 and TRBJ2-5, with 12 bases identical to TRBD2. CDR3 length: 18 residues. V gave up 5 bases and J gave up 4 bases; unmatched junction bases: 14. The germline CDR1 and CDR2 sequences are LNHNV and YYDKDF (reference sequence). CDR3 amino acids: CATSFSKTSGRKGETQYF. CDR3 in DNA: TGTGCCACCAGCTTTTCTAAGACTAGCGGGAGAAAGGGAGAGACCCAGTACTTC.

This chain connects TRBV2 to TRBJ2-5; D not resolved. V was trimmed by 4 bases and J by 5 bases, leaving 5 bases between them. The CDR3 covers 11 residues. The V gene's germline CDR1 is SNHLY and CDR2 FYNNEI. The CDR3, as DNA: TGTGCCAGCAGTGGTCAGGAGACCCAGTACTTC. Its protein is CASSGQETQYF. Drawing the rest from reference TRBV2 and TRBJ2-5, the complete variable domain is EPEVTQTPSHQVTQMGQEVILRCVPISNHLYFYWYRQILGQKVEFLVSFYNNEISEKSEIFDDQFSVERPDGSNFTLKIRSTKLEDSAMYFCASSGQETQYFGPGTRLLVL.

This clone was picked up a small number of times. V gene TRBV9 combines with J gene TRBJ2-1; D possibly corresponds to TRBD1 (5 bases). The germline V and J ends were trimmed by 0 bases and 9 bases, with 10 bases remaining between them. Germline V lookup: CDR1 SGDLS, CDR2 YYNGEE. The CDR3 totals 13 residues. The CDR3 loop reads CASSVEGAREQFF. CDR3 bases: TGTGCCAGCAGCGTAGAAGGGGCTCGTGAGCAGTTCTTC.

V is TRBV4-3 and J is TRBJ1-4, with D tentatively TRBD1 (5 bases). The V end lost 0 bases, the J end lost 11 bases, and 16 bases lay between the germline ends. The CDR3 covers 15 residues. Germline V gene sequence: CDR1 LGHNA, CDR2 YSLEER. The CDR3 loop reads CASSQDNAGTGKLFF. The CDR3 DNA follows: TGCGCCAGCAGCCAAGATAACGCGGGGACCGGGAAACTGTTTTTT.

This clone was seen a few times. This sequence joins TRBV5-1 and TRBJ2-5; D is unclear. There are 15 residues in the CDR3. V was cut by 0 bases and J by 1 base, with 10 bases left in between. Germline loops: CDR1 SGHRS, CDR2 YFSETQ. CDR3 sequence reads: CASSLGASLQETQYF. The CDR3 bases are TGCGCCAGCAGCTTGGGGGCCTCTCTCCAAGAGACCCAGTACTTC.

This clone was observed a few times. V gene TRBV27 combines with J gene TRBJ2-3; weak D call: TRBD2 (6 bases). The germline V gene encodes CDR1 MNHEY and CDR2 SMNVEV (reference sequence). The CDR3 spans 15 residues. Trimming removed 6 bases from V and 1 base from J, with 14 bases in between. For the CDR3, the DNA is TGTGCCAGCAGACCCCTTGGGGAGGGCACAGATACGCAGTATTTT. Protein sequence: CASRPLGEGTDTQYF.

V and J are TRBV7-9 and TRBJ1-5; 7 nucleotides line up with TRBD1. Germline assignment: CDR1 SEHNR and CDR2 FQNEAQ (reference sequence). The CDR3 consists of 16 residues. With V trimmed by 4 bases and J by 6 bases, 12 bases remained unmatched. The CDR3: CASSSDRQGKGQPQHF. The CDR3 bases are TGTGCCAGCAGCTCCGATCGACAGGGAAAAGGTCAGCCCCAGCATTTT.

This clone was seen a few times. J is TRBJ2-2 and V is TRBV29-1; 7 bases agree with TRBD1. This CDR3 spans 15 amino acids. J was trimmed by 4 bases and V by 3 bases; bases with no gene match: 8. Germline CDR1 SQVTM, CDR2 ANQGSEA. CDR3 loop: CSVEVPGGTTGELFF. The DNA of the CDR3 is TGCAGCGTTGAGGTTCCAGGGGGTACCACCGGGGAGCTGTTTTTT.

This clone was seen a few times. The rearrangement uses TRBV5-4 and TRBJ2-7, with 7 positions matching TRBD2. Germline assignment: CDR1 SGHNT and CDR2 YYREEE (reference sequence). The ends lost 0 bases at V and 2 bases at J; junction bases unmatched: 2. CDR3 length: 14 amino acids. CDR3 DNA sequence: TGTGCCAGCAGCTTGGGGACTAGAGCCTACGAGCAGTACTTC. Its protein is CASSLGTRAYEQYF.

This clone was detected only a few times. The V gene is TRBV7-9, the J gene TRBJ1-1; TRBD1 might be the D (6 bases). From germline, CDR1 is SEHNR and CDR2 FQNEAQ (reference sequence). Trimming cost V 3 bases and J 0 bases, with 8 bases left between them. This CDR3 has 14 residues. CDR3 sequence (DNA): TGTGCCAGCAGCTTGGGGGGGCTGAACACTGAAGCTTTCTTT. It is translated as CASSLGGLNTEAFF. Combining the CDR3 with reference TRBV7-9 and TRBJ1-1 gives the whole variable domain DTGVSQNPRHKITKRGQNVTFRCDPISEHNRLYWYRQTLGQGPEFLTYFQNEAQLEKSRLLSDRFSAERPKGSFSTLEIQRTEQGDSAMYLCASSLGGLNTEAFFGQGTRLTVV.

The rearrangement links TRBV27 to TRBJ2-7; TRBD1 aligns across 10 bases. The J segment lost 3 bases and the V segment lost 5 bases, leaving 7 bases of the junction unmatched. Germline-derived CDR1 and CDR2 are MNHEY and SMNVEV (reference sequence). The CDR3 runs to 15 residues. Here the CDR3 reads CASSPGTGVRYEQYF. Here the CDR3 DNA reads TGTGCCAGCAGTCCCGGGACAGGGGTACGCTACGAGCAGTACTTC.

This clone appeared a few times. The gene calls are TRBV5-1 and TRBJ2-7; weak D call: TRBD1 (6 bases). Deletions cut 4 bases from V and 6 bases from J, with 17 bases between. Per the germline V gene, CDR1 is SGHRS and CDR2 is YFSETQ. The CDR3 sequence is 14 residues long. Here the CDR3 reads CASSPYSTGFEQYF. The DNA for the CDR3 is TGCGCCAGCAGCCCCTACTCAACAGGGTTCGAGCAGTACTTC.

The CDR3 bases are TGTGCCAGCAGCGCGTTTCACAGGGCTGGGGCCAACGTCCTGACTTTC. This gives the protein CASSAFHRAGANVLTF. The chain recombines TRBV9 with TRBJ2-6; D might be TRBD1 (6 bases). The germline CDR1 and CDR2 sequences are SGDLS and YYNGEE. The V end lost 3 bases, the J end lost 2 bases, and 12 bases lay between the germline ends. The CDR3 has 16 amino acids.

The rearrangement links TRBV6-5 to TRBJ2-7; possibly TRBD1 for D (6 bases). The CDR3 runs to 15 residues. The V and J ends lost 6 bases and 2 bases respectively, with 17 bases between them. Germline CDR1 MNHEY, CDR2 SVGAGI. The CDR3 DNA is TGTGCCAGCAGCCGACTCGACAGGAGGACCTACGAGCAGTACTTC. Its protein is CASSRLDRRTYEQYF.

The chain employs TRBV4-3 and TRBJ1-5, with TRBD1 matching 8 bases. The CDR3 loop spans 14 amino acids. The V gene's germline CDR1 is LGHNA and CDR2 YSLEER. The J segment lost 2 bases and the V segment lost 4 bases, leaving 1 base of the junction unmatched. This CDR3 is CASSPQGGNQPQHF. CDR3 DNA: TGCGCCAGCAGCCCACAGGGGGGCAATCAGCCCCAGCATTTT.

The V and J genes are TRBV5-1 and TRBJ2-7, with D possibly matching TRBD1 (6 bases). The CDR3 is 14 amino acids. V lost 1 base to trimming and J lost 2 bases, with 10 bases between them. Germline V gene data show CDR1 as SGHRS and CDR2 as YFSETQ. CDR3 residues: CASSLSRGAYEQYF. CDR3 in DNA: TGCGCCAGCAGCTTGTCCAGGGGTGCCTACGAGCAGTACTTC.

V and J are TRBV4-2 and TRBJ1-5, with 7 bases lining up with TRBD1. The germline CDR1 and CDR2 sequences are LGHNA and YNFKEQ. This CDR3 spans 16 amino acids. V trimming: 0 bases; J trimming: 4 bases; junction bases outside the gene matches: 6. The CDR3 region is CASSQDRNRGNQPQHF. The CDR3 nucleotides read TGTGCCAGCAGCCAAGATCGGAACAGGGGAAATCAGCCCCAGCATTTT.

This clone was detected only a few times. CDR3 region: CASSSGQGAWNTEAFF. Written as DNA, the CDR3 is TGTGCCAGCAGCTCGGGACAGGGGGCATGGAACACTGAAGCTTTCTTT. The rearrangement joins TRBV5-4 to TRBJ1-1; TRBD1 aligns across 12 bases. The CDR3 has 16 residues. Germline CDR1 is SGHNT and CDR2 is YYREEE (reference sequence). Trimming removed 3 bases from V and 1 base from J; junction bases left unmatched: 4.

This clone has more than one count but fewer than ten. The rearrangement uses TRBV28 and TRBJ2-7; 12 bases agree with TRBD2. V gave up 7 bases and J gave up 6 bases; unmatched junction bases: 7. The CDR3 consists of 14 residues. Germline CDR1 MDHEN, CDR2 SYDVKM. In nucleotides, the CDR3 is TGTGCCAGCACCATTAGGGGACTAGCGGGCGAGCAGTACTTC. Translation gives CASTIRGLAGEQYF.

J is TRBJ2-1 and V is TRBV9; the D is unclear. This CDR3 has 16 residues. V was pared by 2 bases and J by 0 bases, with 12 bases between. Germline CDR1 is SGDLS and CDR2 is YYNGEE. The DNA for the CDR3 is TGTGCCAGCAGCGTCAAAAGCCCTTCCTCCTACAATGAGCAGTTCTTC. Its protein is CASSVKSPSSYNEQFF.

This clone was seen only a few times. The rearrangement joins TRBV7-2 to TRBJ2-5; 13 nucleotides align to TRBD2. CDR3 length: 15 amino acids. V trimming: 5 bases; J trimming: 4 bases; junction bases outside the gene matches: 4. In germline, CDR1 is SGHTA, CDR2 FQGNSA. CDR3 nucleotides: TGTGCCAGCAGCCAACTAGCGGGGGGGCGAGAGACCCAGTACTTC. It encodes CASSQLAGGRETQYF.

The V gene is TRBV4-1, the J gene TRBJ2-3; 10 bases are shared with TRBD2. The V and J ends lost 1 base and 0 bases, in that order; junction bases with no gene match: 4. This CDR3 is built from 17 residues. Germline CDR1 and CDR2: MGHRA and YSYEKL. In DNA form, the CDR3 reads TGCGCCAGCAGCCAAGGACTAGCGGGCCTTAGCACAGATACGCAGTATTTT. This gives the protein CASSQGLAGLSTDTQYF.

This clone was detected only a few times. The rearrangement links TRBV11-1 to TRBJ2-1; D may be TRBD1 (6 bases). Germline CDR1 SGHAT, CDR2 FQDESV (reference sequence). This CDR3 has 14 amino acids. V was trimmed by 5 bases and J by 3 bases, leaving 11 bases between them. The CDR3 loop reads CASSQEDSYNEQFF. The CDR3 DNA sequence: TGTGCCAGCAGCCAGGAGGACAGCTACAATGAGCAGTTCTTC.

A remark on this clone: Different DNA sequences within this sample yield the same CDR3. This chain links TRBV25-1 with TRBJ2-6; no clear D. The CDR3 is made up of 15 amino acids. Per the germline V gene, CDR1 is MGHDK and CDR2 is SYGVNS. The V gene lost 2 bases and the J gene lost 2 bases, with 7 bases spanning the gap. The DNA of the CDR3 is TGTGCCAGCAGTGAAGCAGGAACTGGGGCCAACGTCCTGACTTTC. It encodes CASSEAGTGANVLTF.

This clone was observed a handful of times. The chain couples TRBV7-2 to TRBJ2-7, with D perhaps matching TRBD2 (7 bases). V was clipped by 5 bases and J by 3 bases, with 17 bases between them. From germline, CDR1 is SGHTA and CDR2 FQGNSA. CDR3 length: 15 amino acids. DNA of the CDR3: TGTGCCAGCAGCCCATCCGTCGGGGGGCACTACGAGCAGTACTTC. Its translation is CASSPSVGGHYEQYF.

This chain connects TRBV19 to TRBJ2-7; weak D call: TRBD2 (6 bases). The CDR3 extends over 14 amino acids. Between the trimmed V and J ends, which lost 5 bases and 0 bases, there was a span of 11 bases. Looked up from germline, CDR1 is LNHDA and CDR2 is SQIVND (reference sequence). The CDR3: CASSLGLPSYEQYF. CDR3 sequence (DNA): TGTGCCAGTAGTTTGGGACTGCCCTCCTACGAGCAGTACTTC.

The chain recombines TRBV2 with TRBJ2-7; possibly TRBD2 for D (5 bases). The length of the CDR3 is 15 residues. Trimming removed 3 bases from V and 3 bases from J, with 15 bases in between. The germline CDR1 and CDR2 sequences are SNHLY and FYNNEI. CDR3 DNA: TGTGCCAGCAGTGATCTTGGTAGCGCGGACTACGAGCAGTACTTC. It codes for CASSDLGSADYEQYF.